Detailed here is one T cell receptor (beta chain). This specimen comes from a study of cytomegalovirus exposure and HLA in healthy donors. The PCR employed 60 Vbeta primers together with 13 Jbeta primers. Assay used: immunoSEQ multiplex PCR; TCRdb lists only in-frame clones, some missing. Here the sample spans more than 200,000 clones, about 83% being singletons. The sample taken for sequencing was PBMCs. The receptor comes from a human donor in good health.

The CDR3 sequence: CASSLGLLRQGPSTDTQYF. CDR3 nucleotide sequence: TGTGCCAGCAGCTTAGGGCTGCTAAGACAGGGGCCAAGCACAGATACGCAGTATTTT. This chain links TRBV7-9 with TRBJ2-3; 8 nucleotides align to TRBD1. CDR3 length equals 19 residues. Trimming cost V 1 base and J 0 bases; bases outside gene matches: 12. CDR1 is SEHNR, CDR2 FQNEAQ, per germline (reference sequence).